This is a list of T cell receptor beta chains from one sample in a study of blood T cell repertoires in COVID-19. Data came from immunoSEQ multiplex PCR; TCRdb stores just in-frame clones and leaves some out. The sample lists approximately 150,000 clones; 65% to 90% were seen once. The specimen sequenced was peripheral blood. The receptors stem from a man aged 55 to 70 with active or convalescent COVID-19. CDR3s include the opening cysteine and the closing phenylalanine or tryptophan. The D gene is left open where the match is weak. Size is stated for part of the rows, as once, few or many counts, or as a class when the clone is expanded.

d_gene | j_gene | len | v_gene | abundance | CDR3aa | CDR3nt
- | TRBJ1-1 | 13 | TRBV10-3 | few | CANQRGGNTEAFF | TGTGCCAACCAAAGAGGGGGGAACACTGAAGCTTTCTTT
- | TRBJ2-5 | 18 | TRBV3-1/TRBV3-2 | - | CASSQDLAGRGTRGTQYF | TGTGCCAGCAGCCAAGATCTTGCGGGTAGAGGTACAAGAGGGACCCAGTACTTC
TRBD1 | TRBJ2-5 | 19 | TRBV7-8 | - | CASSLLLGQGAHLQETQYF | TGTGCCAGCAGCTTACTCCTAGGACAGGGGGCTCACCTCCAAGAGACCCAGTACTTC
TRBD1 | TRBJ2-4 | 14 | TRBV6-5 | - | CASRTGTGQNIQYF | TGTGCCAGCAGAACAGGGACAGGGCAAAACATTCAGTACTTC
- | TRBJ1-2 | 13 | TRBV6-6 | - | CASSYGEGYGYTF | TGTGCCAGCAGTTACGGGGAGGGGTATGGCTACACCTTC
TRBD1 | TRBJ1-4 | 14 | TRBV6-5 | - | CASRDRTTNEKLFF | TGTGCCAGCAGGGACAGGACAACTAATGAAAAACTGTTTTTT
- | TRBJ1-5 | 15 | TRBV2 | - | CASTSEGGVPQPQHF | TGTGCCAGCACCTCCGAGGGGGGGGTTCCACAGCCCCAGCATTTT
TRBD2 | TRBJ2-3 | 14 | TRBV4-3 | - | CASSQFLAVDTQYF | TGCGCCAGCAGCCAATTTCTAGCGGTAGATACGCAGTATTTT
- | TRBJ2-6 | 15 | TRBV13 | - | CASSLAGSGANVLTF | TGTGCCAGCAGCTTAGCAGGATCTGGGGCCAACGTCCTGACTTTC
TRBD1 | TRBJ1-6 | 10 | TRBV19 | - | CASGGSPLHF | TGTGCCTCAGGGGGTTCACCCCTCCACTTT
- | TRBJ1-5 | 16 | TRBV6-1 | - | CASSEIRAIRNQPQHF | TGTGCCAGCAGTGAGATCAGGGCGATTCGCAATCAGCCCCAGCATTTT
- | TRBJ2-1 | 15 | TRBV11-2 | - | CASSSQTRSYNEQFF | TGTGCCAGCAGCTCACAGACTAGGTCCTACAATGAGCAGTTCTTC
TRBD1 | TRBJ1-2 | 15 | TRBV18 | - | CASSPGTGVDYGYTF | TGTGCCAGCTCACCAGGAACAGGGGTCGACTATGGCTACACCTTC
- | TRBJ1-5 | 14 | TRBV18 | - | CASSPEYSNQPQHF | TGTGCCAGCTCTCCAGAGTATAGCAATCAGCCCCAGCATTTT
TRBD1 | TRBJ1-4 | 13 | TRBV12-3/TRBV12-4 | - | CASSLDRSEKLFF | TGTGCCAGCAGTTTGGACAGGAGTGAAAAACTGTTTTTT
TRBD1 | TRBJ1-1 | 14 | TRBV5-4 | - | CASSPGGRNTEAFF | TGTGCCAGCAGTCCAGGGGGGCGGAACACTGAAGCTTTCTTT
- | TRBJ1-2 | 13 | TRBV11-3 | once | CASSPRANYGYTF | TGTGCCAGCAGTCCCCGGGCTAACTATGGCTACACCTTC
TRBD2 | TRBJ2-1 | 16 | TRBV7-9 | - | CASSHPWAGVYNEQFF | TGTGCCAGCAGCCACCCGTGGGCGGGAGTTTACAATGAGCAGTTCTTC
- | TRBJ2-7 | 14 | TRBV6-5 | - | CASSRGTLLYEQYF | TGTGCCAGCAGCCGCGGGACTCTCTTATACGAGCAGTACTTC
TRBD1 | TRBJ2-2 | 19 | TRBV27 | - | CASRMTGFLFLANTGELFF | TGTGCCAGCAGAATGACAGGGTTTTTGTTCCTAGCGAACACCGGGGAGCTGTTTTTT
- | TRBJ2-2 | 13 | TRBV7-2 | - | CASSLRGTGELFF | TGTGCCAGCAGCTTACGGGGTACCGGGGAGCTGTTTTTT